The present entry profiles one TCR beta chain with its context. The antigen it recognizes is unknown. No much larger clonotype is one base removed from it; base qualities were not supplied. The germline V gene (reference sequence) sets CDR1 to GTSNPN and CDR2 to SVGIG. The CDR3 contains 17 residues, cysteine and phenylalanine counted. Kept here is only the CDR3 DNA, which spans 51 bases and is read in frame from base 1. Trimming costs V 0 bases and J 5 bases, and their ends lie 17 bases apart. The data originate from a study of blood T cell repertoires in COVID-19 (dated by TCRdb to 2020 to 2022). Turning to the overall study: Collaborator samples came from the United States, Italy and Spain and covered acute and convalescent phases of COVID-19. The material from the prospective study consisted of cDNA or gDNA derived from T cells, B-cell-depleted T cells, or PBMCs. Samples came from the ongoing ImmuneRACE study (first 160 participants) plus 1,254 subjects from 6 global collaborators. Subjects who had been exposed to COVID-19, were actively infected with it, or had recovered from it provided the deeply sampled blood TCRbeta repertoires that made up the dataset. The repertoires were released in a freely available public database intended as a resource for research on the immune response to SARS-CoV-2. Where available, HLA class I and class II types were obtained from metadata supplied by the sample provider rather than from assay-based typing. A de-identified subject ID, COVID-19 status, age in years and sex were almost always included in the sample metadata.

TCRbeta CDR3 regions were amplified from genomic DNA using the immunoSEQ Assay, a bias-controlled multiplex PCR. Per the original workflow: The number of nucleated cells in each sample was estimated by amplification of reference gene primers within the assay. Sequence reads were collapsed and filtered to measure the absolute abundance of every unique TCRbeta CDR3 rearrangement. Productive Simpson clonality was computed per sample as the square root of Simpson's diversity index over productive rearrangements. TCRdb holds this immuneACCESS table with in-frame rearrangements only. Some clones are missing; in checked studies, unresolved V genes explain under half, and the rest has no known cause. V and J calls and clone size are copied from that table; D and trimming were computed from the DNA. Across this sample there are roughly 180,000 clones, with roughly 80% seen only once. About 5.7% of the sample lies in the top ten.

The investigation overall reported the following: The quantity of clinical and demographic metadata differed by source and by participant and was supplied without curation.

Participants in the prospective study were enrolled through a virtual design, were aged about 18 to 100 years, and lived in approximately 25 United States geographic areas. To assign participants to cohorts, the prospective study relied on clinical history that participants themselves reported in a screening survey and a study questionnaire. Each participant in the prospective study had whole blood, serum and a nasopharyngeal or oropharyngeal swab collected by mobile phlebotomists. Additional blood draws and questionnaires over a roughly two-month period could optionally be provided by prospective study participants. Before DNA extraction, blood samples from the prospective study were shipped at room temperature or frozen.

The V gene is TRBV30 and the J gene is TRBJ1-6, with a weak D call of TRBD1 (5 bases match). This clonotype originated in a woman aged 35 to 49 with acute COVID-19. Input material: PBMCs or T cells enriched from blood (not recorded which). The CDR3 reads CAWSVALSGLDNSPLHF. The nucleotide sequence reads as follows: TGTGCCTGGAGTGTTGCGTTGTCGGGACTGGATAATTCACCCCTCCACTTT.